A single TCR beta chain is shown here with its context. The data stem from a study of blood T cell repertoires in COVID-19. At the level of the study: Samples representing acute and convalescent COVID-19 were sourced from the United States, Italy and Spain. PBMCs, B-cell-depleted T cells, or T cells were the source of the cDNA or gDNA that made up the material.

Enrolled during active infection, Seattle patients were then followed longitudinally. Germline CDR1 reads SGHNT; CDR2 reads YENEEA. The CDR3 is 14 residues long. Losses at the gene ends were 4 bases for V and 7 bases for J; bases not matched to a gene: 2. As handled by the study authors: By means of reference gene primer amplification, nucleated cell counts were estimated. Using immunoSEQ multiplex PCR, the repertoire was profiled, and TCRdb retains in-frame clones only, with some absent. V, J and clone size are taken as reported in that table, and D and trimming were inferred from the DNA itself. The sample lists under 150,000 clones; around 85% were seen once.

The sequenced sample was peripheral blood. The genes are TRBV11-3 and TRBJ2-1; 12 nucleotides match TRBD2. The origin of this receptor is a woman aged 55-70 years with COVID-19, enrolled during active disease. DNA of the CDR3: TGTGCCAGCAGCTCTAGCGGGGGGGCGAATGAGCAGTTCTTC. As protein: CASSSSGGANEQFF.